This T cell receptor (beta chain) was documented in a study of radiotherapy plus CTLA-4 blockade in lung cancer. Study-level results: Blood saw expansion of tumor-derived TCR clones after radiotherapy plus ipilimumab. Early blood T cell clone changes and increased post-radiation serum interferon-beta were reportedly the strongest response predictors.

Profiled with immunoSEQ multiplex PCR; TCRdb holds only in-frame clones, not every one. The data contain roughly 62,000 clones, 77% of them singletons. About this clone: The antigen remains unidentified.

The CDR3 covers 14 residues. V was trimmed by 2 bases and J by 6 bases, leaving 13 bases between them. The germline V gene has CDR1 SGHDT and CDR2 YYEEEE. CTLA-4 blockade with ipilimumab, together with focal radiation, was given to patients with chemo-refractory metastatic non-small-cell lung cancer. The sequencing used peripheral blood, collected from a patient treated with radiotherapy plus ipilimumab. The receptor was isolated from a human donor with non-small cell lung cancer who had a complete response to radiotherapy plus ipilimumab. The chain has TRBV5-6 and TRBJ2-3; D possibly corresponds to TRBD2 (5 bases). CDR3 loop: CASSLEGLSDTQYF. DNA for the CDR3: TGTGCCAGCAGCTTAGAGGGTTTGTCGGATACGCAGTATTTT.